Reported below is one TCR beta chain. The data belong to a study of blood T cell repertoires in COVID-19. There are 13 residues in the CDR3. V shed 6 bases and J shed 5 bases, with 13 bases lying between them. Germline V gene lookup returns CDR1 MDHEN and CDR2 SYDVKM. Original methodology: Estimation of nucleated cell counts relied on the amplification of reference gene primers. The assay was immunoSEQ multiplex PCR, and TCRdb's table has in-frame clones only and misses some. The V and J calls and clone size are taken from that table; D and trimming were inferred from the DNA. The sample holds around 86,000 clones; about 87% are singletons and the top ten take under 8%.

J is TRBJ1-2 and V is TRBV28; D possibly corresponds to TRBD1 (5 bases). This TCR derives from a human donor with acute or convalescent COVID-19. The donor label of this sample is uncertain. Sample: peripheral blood. Written as DNA, the CDR3 is TGTGCCAGCAGCCTACAGGTGGGATATGGCTACACCTTC. It encodes CASSLQVGYGYTF.